These 2 T cell receptor beta chains came from one sample sequenced in a study of monozygotic twins with inflammatory bowel disease. TCRdb derives one entry per CDR3 protein from the 5' RACE reads, leaving out DNA. Recorded here are hundreds of thousands of distinct CDR3 sequences; the top ten clones represent 5.6%. The sample taken for sequencing was blood. The receptor set was obtained from a human donor with ulcerative colitis or Crohn's disease, or a healthy co-twin of an affected twin (not recorded which).

The chain links TRBV20-1 to TRBJ2-4; the TCRdb D gene call, TRBD2, has no DNA to confirm it. Per the germline V gene, CDR1 is DFQATT and CDR2 is SNEGSKA (reference sequence). The CDR3 length is 15 residues. The CDR3 is CSAGPGEGTKNIQYF.

The rearrangement links TRBV7-2 to TRBJ2-7; the D call from TCRdb, TRBD2, cannot be confirmed without DNA. The CDR3 is 13 amino acids. CDR1 SGHTA and CDR2 FQGNSA come from the germline V gene. CDR3: CASSLGTLPEQYF.